This T cell receptor beta chain originates from a study of Ad26.COV2.S vaccination and SARS-CoV-2 variants. Study context: Ad26.COV2.S, an intramuscular injection, was given once or twice 56 days apart. Study conclusions and caveats: From the TCR breadth and depth analyses, total T cell responses may have been underestimated. A substantial breadth of spike-specific CD8+ and CD4+ T cell responses after vaccination has been reported.

The assay was immunoSEQ multiplex PCR, and TCRdb's table has in-frame clones only and misses some. Here the sample spans about 440,000 clones, less than 95% being singletons. As for treatment: some 19 received Ad26.COV2.S at low or high dose, single or two shots; roughly 5 received placebo; per-sample allocation not given. The samples were gathered on day 63 after the first injection of vaccine or placebo. In Boston, an adult donor aged 18-55 years took part. About this clone itself: The antigen is undetermined.

The material was peripheral blood, obtained in a trial of Ad26.COV2.S vaccine versus placebo. This receptor was identified in a person aged 18 to 65 who received the Ad26.COV2.S COVID-19 vaccine or a placebo.

The CDR3 coding sequence is TGTGCCAGCAGCCAAGATCTGCGGGAAGACGAGCAGTACTTC. Amino acids: CASSQDLREDEQYF. The chain combines TRBV4-2 with TRBJ2-7; D possibly corresponds to TRBD2 (6 bases). Germline assignment: CDR1 LGHNA and CDR2 YNFKEQ. The V end lost 0 bases, the J end lost 5 bases, and 11 bases lay between the germline ends. There are 14 residues in the CDR3.